These T cell receptor beta chains were read from a single sample in a study of blood T cell repertoires in COVID-19. Measured with immunoSEQ multiplex PCR; TCRdb has only the in-frame clones, and not every one. The data show fewer than 300,000 clones, approximately 82% seen once. Sequenced: PBMCs or T cells enriched from blood (not recorded which). The receptor source for this set is a man aged 40-50 years who had been exposed to COVID-19. CDR3s include the opening cysteine and the closing phenylalanine or tryptophan. D genes are given only for firm matches. Some rows mark clone size as missing; the rest say once, few, many or name a class of expanded clone.

j_call: TRBJ2-2; v_call: TRBV7-9; clone_size: -; d_call: -; cdr3_nt: TGTGCCAGCATCGAGGATAGCGACTCGAACACCGGGGAGCTGTTTTTT; cdr3_aa: CASIEDSDSNTGELFF
j_call: TRBJ1-2; v_call: TRBV10-3; clone_size: once; d_call: -; cdr3_nt: TGTGCCATCAGTGAGTCCGCAGGGAACTATGGCTACACCTTC; cdr3_aa: CAISESAGNYGYTF
j_call: TRBJ2-1; v_call: TRBV7-3; clone_size: -; d_call: -; cdr3_nt: TGTGCCAGCAGCTTGACTCGGTACAATGAGCAGTTCTTC; cdr3_aa: CASSLTRYNEQFF
j_call: TRBJ2-5; v_call: TRBV30; clone_size: once; d_call: -; cdr3_nt: TGTGCCTGGAGTTACGGGGGAGGCGGACTAAGGGAGACCCAGTACTTC; cdr3_aa: CAWSYGGGGLRETQYF
j_call: TRBJ2-3; v_call: TRBV27; clone_size: -; d_call: -; cdr3_nt: TGTCTGACCGGCTATCTGGGGGGATCCACAGATACGCAGTATTTT; cdr3_aa: CLTGYLGGSTDTQYF
j_call: TRBJ2-2; v_call: TRBV9; clone_size: -; d_call: -; cdr3_nt: TGTGCCAGCAGCGTGACGGACTCCCTCACCGGGGAGCTGTTTTTT; cdr3_aa: CASSVTDSLTGELFF
j_call: TRBJ2-3; v_call: TRBV7-7; clone_size: -; d_call: -; cdr3_nt: TGTGCTAGCAGCTTAGCACAGGACCCCACAGATACGCAGTATTTT; cdr3_aa: CASSLAQDPTDTQYF
j_call: TRBJ2-1; v_call: TRBV10-3; clone_size: -; d_call: TRBD2; cdr3_nt: TGTGCCATCAGAACCGGGACTAGCGGGATCAATGAGCAGTTCTTC; cdr3_aa: CAIRTGTSGINEQFF
j_call: TRBJ1-2; v_call: TRBV11-2; clone_size: -; d_call: TRBD1; cdr3_nt: TGTGCCAGCAGCTCGCACGGACAGGGCTTCTATGGCTACACCTTC; cdr3_aa: CASSSHGQGFYGYTF
j_call: TRBJ1-5; v_call: TRBV7-2; clone_size: -; d_call: -; cdr3_nt: TGTGCCAGCAGCTTAGTCCGGGGAGGCAATCAGCCCCAGCATTTT; cdr3_aa: CASSLVRGGNQPQHF
j_call: TRBJ2-5; v_call: TRBV20-1; clone_size: -; d_call: TRBD2; cdr3_nt: TGCAGTGCTAGTCGGGGGAGGGGATCGCAAGAGACCCAGTACTTC; cdr3_aa: CSASRGRGSQETQYF
j_call: TRBJ2-1; v_call: TRBV6-5; clone_size: once; d_call: TRBD2; cdr3_nt: TGTGCCAGCAGGCCCGGGACTAGCGGGAGTTATGAGCAGTTCTTC; cdr3_aa: CASRPGTSGSYEQFF
j_call: TRBJ2-7; v_call: TRBV27; clone_size: -; d_call: TRBD2; cdr3_nt: TGTGCCAGCAGCCCGTGGGGGGGGAACTACGAGCAGTACTTC; cdr3_aa: CASSPWGGNYEQYF
j_call: TRBJ1-1; v_call: TRBV7-3; clone_size: -; d_call: -; cdr3_nt: TGTGCCAGCAGCTCAGTCCGACAGGACACTGAAGCTTTCTTT; cdr3_aa: CASSSVRQDTEAFF
j_call: TRBJ1-6; v_call: TRBV2; clone_size: -; d_call: TRBD1; cdr3_nt: TGTGCCACCGAATTGACAGGGGGAGATTCACCCCTCCACTTT; cdr3_aa: CATELTGGDSPLHF
j_call: TRBJ1-6; v_call: TRBV6-1; clone_size: -; d_call: TRBD1; cdr3_nt: TGTGCCAGCAGTGAGAGAGGGACAGGGACGGGATCGCCCCTCCACTTT; cdr3_aa: CASSERGTGTGSPLHF
j_call: TRBJ1-4; v_call: TRBV24-1; clone_size: -; d_call: -; cdr3_nt: TGTGCCACCAGGGGGCCGACTAATGAAAAACTGTTTTTT; cdr3_aa: CATRGPTNEKLFF
j_call: TRBJ1-2; v_call: TRBV24-1; clone_size: -; d_call: TRBD1; cdr3_nt: TGTGCCACCAGACCTCAGGGGGGCGGCTACACCTTC; cdr3_aa: CATRPQGGGYTF
j_call: TRBJ1-5; v_call: TRBV18; clone_size: -; d_call: -; cdr3_nt: TGTGCCAGCTCAACCACAGGGAATCAGCCCCAGCATTTT; cdr3_aa: CASSTTGNQPQHF
j_call: TRBJ2-1; v_call: TRBV24-1; clone_size: -; d_call: TRBD2; cdr3_nt: TGTGCCACCAGCTACGCCAGGGCGGGGGAAGGGTCCAATGAGCAGTTCTTC; cdr3_aa: CATSYARAGEGSNEQFF
j_call: TRBJ1-5; v_call: TRBV30; clone_size: -; d_call: -; cdr3_nt: TGTGCCTGGAGCCATGGGGCTAGTCAGCCCCAGCATTTT; cdr3_aa: CAWSHGASQPQHF
j_call: TRBJ2-7; v_call: TRBV30; clone_size: -; d_call: TRBD1; cdr3_nt: TGTGCCTGGAGGGCCCCCCAGACAGGGCGGGAGCAGTACTTC; cdr3_aa: CAWRAPQTGREQYF
j_call: TRBJ2-7; v_call: TRBV29-1; clone_size: -; d_call: -; cdr3_nt: TGCAGCGTTGCTCGAGCAGGTACCTACGAGCAGTACTTC; cdr3_aa: CSVARAGTYEQYF
j_call: TRBJ2-1; v_call: TRBV11-3; clone_size: many; d_call: -; cdr3_nt: TGTGCCAGCAGCTTAGATCGTTGGGGTTCGGAGGTGAATGAGCAGTTCTTC; cdr3_aa: CASSLDRWGSEVNEQFF
j_call: TRBJ2-2; v_call: TRBV23-1; clone_size: -; d_call: -; cdr3_nt: TGCGCCAGCAGTCAACTTGGCAGGCTAAACACCGGGGAGCTGTTTTTT; cdr3_aa: CASSQLGRLNTGELFF
j_call: TRBJ2-1; v_call: TRBV3-1/TRBV3-2; clone_size: -; d_call: TRBD2; cdr3_nt: TGTGCCAGCAGCCAAGAGGCCGGGACTAGCCTATACAATGAGCAGTTCTTC; cdr3_aa: CASSQEAGTSLYNEQFF
j_call: TRBJ2-3; v_call: TRBV5-1; clone_size: -; d_call: TRBD1; cdr3_nt: TGCGCCAGCAGCTTGGGATTACAGGGGACGAGGGATACGCAGTATTTT; cdr3_aa: CASSLGLQGTRDTQYF
j_call: TRBJ2-1; v_call: TRBV4-1; clone_size: few; d_call: -; cdr3_nt: TGCGCCAGCAGCCAAGAAACAGGTTTCAACGGGTACAATGAGCAGTTCTTC; cdr3_aa: CASSQETGFNGYNEQFF
j_call: TRBJ2-5; v_call: TRBV11-2; clone_size: -; d_call: -; cdr3_nt: TGTGCCAGCAGCCAGGCCGGCTCTTCCGAAAAAGAGACCCAGTACTTC; cdr3_aa: CASSQAGSSEKETQYF
j_call: TRBJ2-7; v_call: TRBV11-2; clone_size: -; d_call: TRBD1; cdr3_nt: TGTGCCAGCAGTTGGGACAGGGTGGGCTACGAGCAGTACTTC; cdr3_aa: CASSWDRVGYEQYF
j_call: TRBJ2-7; v_call: TRBV10-1; clone_size: -; d_call: -; cdr3_nt: TGCGCCAGCAGTACCACAGGGACCGGGGGGTACGAGCAGTACTTC; cdr3_aa: CASSTTGTGGYEQYF
j_call: TRBJ1-1; v_call: TRBV5-1; clone_size: -; d_call: -; cdr3_nt: TGCGCCAGCAGCTTGGGGCAAATGAACACTGAAGCTTTCTTT; cdr3_aa: CASSLGQMNTEAFF
j_call: TRBJ1-2; v_call: TRBV19; clone_size: once; d_call: TRBD1; cdr3_nt: TGTGCCAGTAGTATAGAAGGACAGGGAGTGGGGGGCTACACCTTC; cdr3_aa: CASSIEGQGVGGYTF
j_call: TRBJ2-6; v_call: TRBV7-3; clone_size: -; d_call: -; cdr3_nt: TGTGCCAGCAGCGCATCCCCGGGGTCCGGGGCCAACGTCCTGACTTTC; cdr3_aa: CASSASPGSGANVLTF
j_call: TRBJ2-5; v_call: TRBV19; clone_size: -; d_call: -; cdr3_nt: TGTGCCAGTAGTATAGTTGGACAGATGGAGACCCAGTACTTC; cdr3_aa: CASSIVGQMETQYF
j_call: TRBJ1-1; v_call: TRBV18; clone_size: few; d_call: -; cdr3_nt: TGTGCCAGCTTCAAACCCCCAGGGACTGAAGCTTTCTTT; cdr3_aa: CASFKPPGTEAFF
j_call: TRBJ1-5; v_call: TRBV29-1; clone_size: -; d_call: TRBD1; cdr3_nt: TGCAGCGTTGATGGGACAGGGGATCAGCCCCAGCATTTT; cdr3_aa: CSVDGTGDQPQHF
j_call: TRBJ2-7; v_call: TRBV6-5; clone_size: -; d_call: -; cdr3_nt: TGTGCCAGCAGGCCCCCATTCTACCACGAGCAGTACTTC; cdr3_aa: CASRPPFYHEQYF
j_call: TRBJ1-3; v_call: TRBV4-1; clone_size: -; d_call: TRBD1; cdr3_nt: TGCGCCAGCAGCCAAGACTTTAGGGGGCTCAGAAACACCATATATTTT; cdr3_aa: CASSQDFRGLRNTIYF
j_call: TRBJ1-2; v_call: TRBV19; clone_size: -; d_call: TRBD1; cdr3_nt: TGTGCCAGTAATTCTGGACAGGGGCTGGGAGATGGCTACACCTTC; cdr3_aa: CASNSGQGLGDGYTF
j_call: TRBJ1-5; v_call: TRBV16; clone_size: -; d_call: TRBD1; cdr3_nt: TGTGCCAGCAGCCAATTGGGGACAGACAATCAGCCCCAGCATTTT; cdr3_aa: CASSQLGTDNQPQHF
j_call: TRBJ1-1; v_call: TRBV11-2; clone_size: -; d_call: -; cdr3_nt: TGTGCCAGCAGCTCTCAGGGTCCCAACACTGAAGCTTTCTTT; cdr3_aa: CASSSQGPNTEAFF
j_call: TRBJ2-5; v_call: TRBV7-9; clone_size: -; d_call: -; cdr3_nt: TGTGCCAGCAGCTGGGGACACGGGGAGACCCAGTACTTC; cdr3_aa: CASSWGHGETQYF
j_call: TRBJ2-2; v_call: TRBV2; clone_size: -; d_call: TRBD1; cdr3_nt: TGTGCCAGTAGGACGACAGGGGTCGGGGAGCTGTTTTTT; cdr3_aa: CASRTTGVGELFF
j_call: TRBJ2-3; v_call: TRBV20-1; clone_size: -; d_call: TRBD2; cdr3_nt: TGCAGTGCTAGTGTCGGGACTAGCGGTACAGATACGCAGTATTTT; cdr3_aa: CSASVGTSGTDTQYF